This T cell receptor beta chain stems from a study of response to subunit inactivated influenza vaccine. Study results and caveats: Authors proposed each seasonal influenza vaccination draws in few new T cells.

In its sample, this clonotype was seen a few times. No antigen is known for it. The CDR3 runs 15 residues. V lost 1 base to trimming and J lost 7 bases, with 14 bases between them. Germline V gene data show CDR1 as SGHTA and CDR2 as FQGTGA. One entry per CDR3 protein, called by TCRdb with MiXCR from the RT-PCR reads. The data contain about 480,000 distinct CDR3 sequences, about 10% of them singletons. This chain uses TRBV7-3 with TRBJ2-1; tentative D call: TRBD2 (5 bases). The source material was PBMCs from blood, sampled 45 days after vaccination. This TCR was sampled from a man between 50 and 59 years old who received an inactivated influenza vaccine. The CDR3 reads CASSLMGSATNEQFF. The CDR3 nucleotides read TGTGCCAGCAGCTTAATGGGGAGTGCTACAAATGAGCAGTTCTTC.